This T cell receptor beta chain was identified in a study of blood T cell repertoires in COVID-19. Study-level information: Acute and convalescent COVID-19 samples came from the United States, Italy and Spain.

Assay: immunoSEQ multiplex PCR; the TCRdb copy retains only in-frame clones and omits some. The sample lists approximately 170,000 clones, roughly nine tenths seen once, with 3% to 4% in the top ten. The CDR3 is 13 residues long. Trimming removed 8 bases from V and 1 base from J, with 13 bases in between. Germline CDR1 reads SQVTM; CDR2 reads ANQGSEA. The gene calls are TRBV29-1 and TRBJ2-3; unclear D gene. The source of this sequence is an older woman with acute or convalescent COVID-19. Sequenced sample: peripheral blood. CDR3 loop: CSISPSGTDTQYF. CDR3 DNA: TGCAGCATCAGTCCCAGCGGCACAGATACGCAGTATTTT.